This is a list of T cell receptor beta chains from one sample in a study of blood T cell repertoires in COVID-19. Here immunoSEQ multiplex PCR was the method, and the copy in TCRdb shows in-frame clones only, minus some. This table holds fewer than 250,000 clones, 83% found once. The sequencing sample was made of PBMCs or T cells enriched from blood (not recorded which). The receptors stem from a woman aged 40 to 55 who had been exposed to COVID-19. CDR3s include the opening cysteine and the closing phenylalanine or tryptophan.

>TRBJ1-1|TRBV6-5
CASSYSRGGTEAFF
>TRBJ1-6|TRBV9
CASSVVPGANSPLHF
>TRBJ1-3|TRBV4-1
CASSQTVPGNTIYF
>TRBJ1-6|TRBV11-3
CASSFPDSPLHF
>TRBJ1-1|TRBV7-9
CASRVLKSQATRDTEAFF
>TRBJ1-2|TRBV3-1/TRBV3-2
CASSLLQPTGGDGYTF
>TRBJ1-6|TRBV6-5
CASRDGISPLHF
>TRBJ1-3|TRBV6-5
CASLEDTSGNTIYF
>TRBJ2-1|TRBV11-2
CASSFLNEQFF
>TRBJ2-3|TRBV27
CASSLGWGLTDTQYF
>TRBJ2-7|TRBV19
CASAMQGQSEQYF
>TRBJ2-1|TRBV6-1
CASSDRLNEQFF
>TRBJ1-5|TRBV7-9
CASSLVGQGPNQPQHF
>TRBJ1-5|TRBV6-5
CASSLDNNQPQHF
>TRBJ2-6|TRBV18
CASSPNRAGANVLTF
>TRBJ2-5|TRBV10-3
CAISAGETQYF
>TRBJ1-1|TRBV18
CASSPKGQLNTEAFF
>TRBJ1-5|TRBV3-1/TRBV3-2
CASSQRVAGGSNQPQHF
>TRBJ1-2|TRBV9
CASSVANYGYTF
>TRBJ1-6|TRBV7-8
CASSLEWTGGVSPLHF
>TRBJ1-5|TRBV19
CASSKGQGAGQPQHF
>TRBJ1-2|TRBV4-1
CASSYGGQPLVRTNYGYTF
>TRBJ2-7|TRBV6-5
CASSYSTSGSYEQYF
>TRBJ2-1|TRBV7-2
CASSLSRDQGYNEQFF
>TRBJ1-2|TRBV11-3
CASSLEGQGPQGYTF
>TRBJ1-2|TRBV7-9
CASSRQGDSYGYTF
>TRBJ2-3|TRBV12-1
CASIPGSGGPTDTQYF
>TRBJ1-2|TRBV20-1
CSASWRHGYTF
>TRBJ1-5|TRBV6-5
CASRIDRGGNQPQHF
>TRBJ1-5|TRBV6-4
CASSGLNRGSNQPQHF
>TRBJ1-2|TRBV7-2
CASSSTGFSGYTF
>TRBJ2-1|TRBV28
CASRLTDSRRNEQFF
>TRBJ1-6|TRBV11-1
CASKFGEYNSPLHF
>TRBJ2-2|TRBV3-1/TRBV3-2
CASSPTGTSNTGELFF
>TRBJ2-1|TRBV7-6
CASSSPGTSGLSSYNEQFF
>TRBJ1-3|TRBV6-5
CASRPSGVSGNTIYF
>TRBJ2-7|TRBV10-2
CASRKDRVIEGQYF
>TRBJ1-1|TRBV12-3/TRBV12-4
CASSPLESGAFF
>TRBJ1-6|TRBV5-1
CASSPGGSPLHF
>TRBJ2-3|TRBV9
CASSGQGTRGTDTQYF
>TRBJ1-1|TRBV2
CASSETKDRGLRDTEAFF
>TRBJ2-7|TRBV29-1
CSVRTAYEQYF
>TRBJ1-2|TRBV5-1
CASSKGTTLGDGYTF
>TRBJ2-7|TRBV3-1/TRBV3-2
CASSQVYSSYEQYF
>TRBJ1-5|TRBV7-2
CASSPRGQGASQPQHF
>TRBJ1-3|TRBV5-1
CASSLDAGQGNTIYF
>TRBJ1-6|TRBV7-2
CASSLQGYNSPLHF
>TRBJ1-1|TRBV6-5
CASIMRDFGGTEAFF
>TRBJ2-7|TRBV9
CASSSGGGGRSYEQYF
>TRBJ1-2|TRBV28
CASSRRDLSYGYTF
>TRBJ1-6|TRBV30
CAWSVLSPRGNSPLHF